The next 16 T cell receptor beta chains were all read from a single sample in a study of T cell responses to AZD1222 COVID-19 vaccine. Clones were read by immunoSEQ multiplex PCR, and TCRdb kept only the in-frame ones, dropping some. The sample lists about 93,000 clones; 80% to 90% were seen once. Source: peripheral blood, taken 28 days after the second AZD1222 dose. These receptors were collected from an adult who received the AZD1222 COVID-19 vaccine.

The chain uses TRBV6-2 or TRBV6-3 and TRBJ1-2, with a tentative D call TRBD1 (5 bases). In germline, CDR1 is MNHEY, CDR2 SVGEGT. V lost 5 bases, J lost 7 bases, and 23 bases lay in between. This CDR3 comprises 16 residues. This CDR3 is CASSNPGPGPWSGYTF. The CDR3 DNA reads TGTGCCAGCAGTAACCCGGGACCTGGGCCGTGGAGTGGCTACACCTTC.

V and J are TRBV7-2 and TRBJ1-1; 7 bases map to TRBD1. Germline V gene lookup returns CDR1 SGHTA and CDR2 FQGNSA. Germline trimming cut 3 bases from V and 4 bases from J; bases unmatched to any gene: 11. The CDR3 sequence is 16 residues long. CDR3 DNA: TGTGCCAGCAGCTTCAAGCTCCGGCAGGGGGGCACTGAAGCTTTCTTT. This codes for CASSFKLRQGGTEAFF.

The V call is TRBV7-2, the J call TRBJ2-3; tentatively, D is TRBD1 (7 bases). V was trimmed by 5 bases and J by 4 bases, leaving 16 bases between them. The CDR3 is made up of 15 amino acids. The germline gives CDR1 SGHTA, CDR2 FQGNSA. This CDR3 reads CASSEGGQYSDTQYF. As DNA, the CDR3 is TGTGCCAGCAGCGAGGGGGGACAGTACTCAGATACGCAGTATTTT.

The chain is built from TRBV18 and TRBJ2-5; D is uncertain. The CDR3 runs to 15 residues. V dropped 2 bases and J dropped 1 base, with 11 bases sitting between them. CDR1 is KGHSH and CDR2 is LQKENI in the germline V gene. The CDR3 is CASSPGRVGQETQYF. As DNA, the CDR3 is TGTGCCAGCTCACCAGGCAGAGTCGGCCAAGAGACCCAGTACTTC. Together with reference TRBV18 and TRBJ2-5, the CDR3 gives the full variable domain: NAGVMQNPRHLVRRRGQEARLRCSPMKGHSHVYWYRQLPEEGLKFMVYLQKENIIDESGMPKERFSAEFPKEGPSILRIQQVVRGDSAAYFCASSPGRVGQETQYFGPGTRLLVL.

This clone appeared a few times. V gene TRBV2 combines with J gene TRBJ2-1; 8 bases map to TRBD2. Germline CDR1 and CDR2: SNHLY and FYNNEI. The CDR3 spans 15 residues. V lost 4 bases, J lost 4 bases, and 6 bases stayed unmatched. CDR3: CASSVREVTYNEQFF. The CDR3 nucleotides read TGTGCCAGCAGTGTGCGGGAGGTCACATACAATGAGCAGTTCTTC. Full variable domain (missing parts from reference TRBV2 and TRBJ2-1): EPEVTQTPSHQVTQMGQEVILRCVPISNHLYFYWYRQILGQKVEFLVSFYNNEISEKSEIFDDQFSVERPDGSNFTLKIRSTKLEDSAMYFCASSVREVTYNEQFFGPGTRLTVL.

The V gene is TRBV9, the J gene TRBJ2-3; D is undetermined. CDR3 length equals 16 residues. Per germline, CDR1 SGDLS and CDR2 YYNGEE. Deletions cut 0 bases from V and 2 bases from J, with 13 bases between. CDR3 sequence (DNA): TGTGCCAGCAGCGTAGGGGCCGCCCTGGTCACAGATACGCAGTATTTT. Translation: CASSVGAALVTDTQYF.

The chain uses TRBV7-9 and TRBJ1-2; tentatively, D is TRBD1 (5 bases). The CDR3 runs 13 residues. Trimming removed 4 bases at V and 1 base at J, with 7 bases between. Germline loops: CDR1 SEHNR, CDR2 FQNEAQ (reference sequence). CDR3 sequence (DNA): TGTGCCAGCAGCTCCGACAGTAACTATGGCTACACCTTC. As protein: CASSSDSNYGYTF.

The CDR3 is CASSLGWDLEAFF. The CDR3 DNA sequence: TGTGCCAGCAGCTTGGGGTGGGACCTTGAAGCTTTCTTT. The chain couples TRBV5-6 to TRBJ1-1; weak D call: TRBD1 (5 bases). Germline values: CDR1 SGHDT, CDR2 YYEEEE. The V end was cut by 0 bases, the J end by 7 bases, with 10 bases between. This CDR3 region has 13 residues.

The chain is built from TRBV24-1 and TRBJ2-2; D is perhaps TRBD2 (6 bases). This CDR3 comprises 12 residues. Germline assignment: CDR1 KGHDR and CDR2 SFDVKD. The V end was cut by 11 bases, the J end by 3 bases, with 9 bases between. CDR3 residues: CAIGGYTGELFF. The CDR3 DNA reads as TGTGCCATTGGGGGGTACACCGGGGAGCTGTTTTTT.

This clone was found once. The gene calls are TRBV15 and TRBJ2-3; 7 positions agree with TRBD2. This CDR3 has 14 amino acids. The ends lost 3 bases at V and 7 bases at J; junction bases unmatched: 7. Germline V CDR1 and CDR2: LNHNV, YYDKDF (reference sequence). The CDR3, as DNA: TGTGCCACCAGCAGGGGGGGGGATAGTAATACGCAGTATTTT. This translates into CATSRGGDSNTQYF.

The V call is TRBV27, the J call TRBJ2-7; D is possibly TRBD1 (5 bases). The length of the CDR3 is 14 residues. V lost 6 bases to trimming and J lost 5 bases, with 17 bases between them. Germline assignment: CDR1 MNHEY and CDR2 SMNVEV (reference sequence). The CDR3 spells CASRPGQGPDEQYF. The DNA of the CDR3 is TGTGCCAGCAGGCCCGGACAAGGGCCGGACGAGCAGTACTTC.

The chain couples TRBV4-1 to TRBJ1-1; maybe TRBD1 (6 bases). The CDR3 contains 17 residues. V lost 0 bases and J lost 3, with 17 bases in between. The germline V gene has CDR1 MGHRA and CDR2 YSYEKL. The CDR3 loop is CASSQDRIRQGYTEAFF. The DNA of the CDR3 is TGCGCCAGCAGCCAAGATCGTATCCGGCAGGGGTACACTGAAGCTTTCTTT.

The genes are TRBV3-1 (or the pseudogene TRBV3-2) and TRBJ1-1; TRBD1 aligns across 7 bases. The trim removed 6 bases at V and 2 bases at J, leaving 6 bases unmatched. Per the germline V gene, CDR1 is LGHDT and CDR2 is YNNKEL (reference sequence). The length of the CDR3 is 14 residues. The CDR3 loop reads CASRNRGFNTEAFF. Here the CDR3 DNA reads TGTGCCAGCAGGAACAGGGGATTCAACACTGAAGCTTTCTTT.

In regard to this clone: One junction end disagrees with the germline gene, perhaps due to a read error. The CDR3 protein is CASREDRTSNQPQHF. Here the CDR3 DNA reads TGTGCCAGCAGGGAAGACAGGACGAGCAATCAGCCCCAGCATTTT. This chain joins TRBV6-1 and TRBJ1-5, with TRBD1 as a possible D gene (6 bases). CDR1 and CDR2 (germline): MNHNS, SASEGT. This CDR3 spans 15 amino acids.

The J gene is TRBJ2-2, the V gene TRBV6-6; 9 bases are shared with TRBD2. The junction had 10 bases not matched to a gene; V was cut back by 6 bases and J by 5 bases. This CDR3 has 16 residues. The germline gives CDR1 MNHNY, CDR2 SVGAGI (reference sequence). Written as DNA, the CDR3 is TGTGCCAGCAGCCCCCTTAAGCTAGCGGGGACCGGGGAGCTGTTTTTT. It codes for CASSPLKLAGTGELFF.

DNA for the CDR3: TGTGCCAGCTCACCCCTCGCGGGGGACATGAACACTGAAGCTTTCTTT. Translated: CASSPLAGDMNTEAFF. The gene calls are TRBV18 and TRBJ1-1; D possibly corresponds to TRBD1 (6 bases). Trimming shortened V by 3 bases and J by 0 bases, and 14 bases separated the two germline ends. Germline CDR1 and CDR2: KGHSH and LQKENI. The CDR3 loop spans 16 amino acids.